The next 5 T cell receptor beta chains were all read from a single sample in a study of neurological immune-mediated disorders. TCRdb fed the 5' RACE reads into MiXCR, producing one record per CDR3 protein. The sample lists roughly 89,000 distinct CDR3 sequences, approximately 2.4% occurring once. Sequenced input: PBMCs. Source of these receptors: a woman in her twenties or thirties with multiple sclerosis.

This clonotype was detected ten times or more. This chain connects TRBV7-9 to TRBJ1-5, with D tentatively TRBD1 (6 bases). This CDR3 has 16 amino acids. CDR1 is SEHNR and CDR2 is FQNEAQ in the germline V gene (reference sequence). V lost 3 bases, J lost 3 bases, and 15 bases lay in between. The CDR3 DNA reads TGTGCCAGCAGCTTCGGGACCGACAGGAACAATCAGCCCCAGCATTTT. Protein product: CASSFGTDRNNQPQHF.

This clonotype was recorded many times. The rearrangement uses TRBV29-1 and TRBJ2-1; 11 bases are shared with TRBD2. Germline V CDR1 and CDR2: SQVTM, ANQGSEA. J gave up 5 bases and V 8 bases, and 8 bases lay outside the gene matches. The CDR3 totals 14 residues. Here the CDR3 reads CSISGLAGNNEQFF. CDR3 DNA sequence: TGCAGCATCTCAGGACTAGCGGGTAACAATGAGCAGTTCTTC.

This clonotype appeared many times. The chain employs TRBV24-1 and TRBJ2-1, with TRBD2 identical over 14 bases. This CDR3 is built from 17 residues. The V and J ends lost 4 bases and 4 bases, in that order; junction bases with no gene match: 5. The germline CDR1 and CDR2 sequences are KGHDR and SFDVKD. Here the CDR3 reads CATSDRGLAGAYNEQFF. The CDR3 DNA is TGTGCCACCAGTGACCGGGGACTAGCGGGAGCATACAATGAGCAGTTCTTC.

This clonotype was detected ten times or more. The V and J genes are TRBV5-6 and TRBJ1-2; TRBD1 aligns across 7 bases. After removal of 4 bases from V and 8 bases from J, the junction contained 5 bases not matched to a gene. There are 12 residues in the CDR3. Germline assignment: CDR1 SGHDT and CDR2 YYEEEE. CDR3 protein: CASSTTGRGYTF. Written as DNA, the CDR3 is TGTGCCAGCAGCACGACAGGGCGCGGCTACACCTTC. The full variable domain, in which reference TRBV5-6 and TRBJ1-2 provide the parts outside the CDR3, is DAGVTQSPTHLIKTRGQQVTLRCSPKSGHDTVSWYQQALGQGPQFIFQYYEEEERQRGNFPDRFSGHQFPNYSSELNVNALLLGDSALYLCASSTTGRGYTFGSGTRLTVV.

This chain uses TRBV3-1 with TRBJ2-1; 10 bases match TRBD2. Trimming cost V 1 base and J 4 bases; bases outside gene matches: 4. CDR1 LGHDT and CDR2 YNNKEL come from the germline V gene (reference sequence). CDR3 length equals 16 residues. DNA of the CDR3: TGTGCCAGCAGCCAAGTTTGGACTAGCGGATACAATGAGCAGTTCTTC. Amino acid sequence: CASSQVWTSGYNEQFF.